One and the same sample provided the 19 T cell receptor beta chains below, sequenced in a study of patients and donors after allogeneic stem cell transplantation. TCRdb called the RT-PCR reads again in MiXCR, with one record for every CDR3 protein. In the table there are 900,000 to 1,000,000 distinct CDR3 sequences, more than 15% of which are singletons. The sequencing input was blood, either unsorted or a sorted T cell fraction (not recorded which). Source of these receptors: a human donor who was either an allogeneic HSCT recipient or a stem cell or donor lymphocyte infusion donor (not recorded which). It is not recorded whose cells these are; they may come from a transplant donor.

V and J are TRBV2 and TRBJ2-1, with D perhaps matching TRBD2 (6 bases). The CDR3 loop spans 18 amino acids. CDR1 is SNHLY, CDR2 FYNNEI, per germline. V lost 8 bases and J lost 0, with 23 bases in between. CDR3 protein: CASLRQRAIGGSYNEQFF. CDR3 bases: TGTGCCAGCCTCCGGCAAAGAGCTATCGGGGGCTCCTACAATGAGCAGTTCTTC. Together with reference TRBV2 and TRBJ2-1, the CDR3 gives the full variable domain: EPEVTQTPSHQVTQMGQEVILRCVPISNHLYFYWYRQILGQKVEFLVSFYNNEISEKSEIFDDQFSVERPDGSNFTLKIRSTKLEDSAMYFCASLRQRAIGGSYNEQFFGPGTRLTVL.

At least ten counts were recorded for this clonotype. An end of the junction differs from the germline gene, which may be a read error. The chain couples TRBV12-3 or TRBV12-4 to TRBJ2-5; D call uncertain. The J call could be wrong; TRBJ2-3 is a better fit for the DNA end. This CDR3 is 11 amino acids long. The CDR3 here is CASSLKGTQYF. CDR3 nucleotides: TGCGCCAGCAGCTTGAAGGGTACGCAGTATTTT.

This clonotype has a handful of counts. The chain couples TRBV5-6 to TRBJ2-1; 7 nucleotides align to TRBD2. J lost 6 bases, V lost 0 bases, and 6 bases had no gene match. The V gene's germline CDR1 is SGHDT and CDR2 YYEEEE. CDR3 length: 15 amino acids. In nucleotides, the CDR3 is TGTGCCAGCAGCTTGGCCGGGGGAGGGGTCAATGAGCAGTTCTTC. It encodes CASSLAGGGVNEQFF.

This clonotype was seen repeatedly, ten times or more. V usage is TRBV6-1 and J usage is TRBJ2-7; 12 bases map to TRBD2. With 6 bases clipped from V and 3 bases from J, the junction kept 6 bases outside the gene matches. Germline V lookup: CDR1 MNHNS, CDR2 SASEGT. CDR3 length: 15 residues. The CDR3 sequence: CASSSGLAGNYEQYF. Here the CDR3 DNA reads TGTGCCAGCAGCTCAGGACTAGCGGGAAACTACGAGCAGTACTTC.

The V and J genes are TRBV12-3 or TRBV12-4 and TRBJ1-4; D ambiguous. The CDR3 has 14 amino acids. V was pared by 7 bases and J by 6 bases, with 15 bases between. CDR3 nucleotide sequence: TGTGCCAGCACCCTCCCCGGATTCGATGAAAAACTGTTTTTT. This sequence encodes CASTLPGFDEKLFF.

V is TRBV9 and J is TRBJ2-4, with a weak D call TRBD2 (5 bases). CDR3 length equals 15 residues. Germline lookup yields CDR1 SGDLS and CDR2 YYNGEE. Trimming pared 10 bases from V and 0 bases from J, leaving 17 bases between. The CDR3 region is CAGLGNSIAKNIQYF. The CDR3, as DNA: TGTGCCGGACTGGGGAACAGCATAGCCAAAAACATTCAGTACTTC.

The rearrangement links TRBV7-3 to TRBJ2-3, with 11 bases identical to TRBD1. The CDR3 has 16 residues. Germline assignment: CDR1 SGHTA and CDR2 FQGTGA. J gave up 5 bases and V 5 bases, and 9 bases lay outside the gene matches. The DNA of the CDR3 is TGTGCCAGCAGCCACGGGACAGGGGGAGTTGGAGATACGCAGTATTTT. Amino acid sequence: CASSHGTGGVGDTQYF. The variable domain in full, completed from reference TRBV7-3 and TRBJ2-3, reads GAGVSQTPSNKVTEKGKYVELRCDPISGHTALYWYRQSLGQGPEFLIYFQGTGAADDSGLPNDRFFAVRPEGSVSTLKIQRTERGDSAVYLCASSHGTGGVGDTQYFGPGTRLTVL.

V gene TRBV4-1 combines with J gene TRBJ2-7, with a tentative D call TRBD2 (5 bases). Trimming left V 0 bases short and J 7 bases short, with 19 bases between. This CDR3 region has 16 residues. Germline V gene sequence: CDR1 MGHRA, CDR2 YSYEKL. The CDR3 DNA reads TGCGCCAGCAGCCAAGATTCCCCCGGACTGTTGTCGGAGCAGTACTTC. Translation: CASSQDSPGLLSEQYF.

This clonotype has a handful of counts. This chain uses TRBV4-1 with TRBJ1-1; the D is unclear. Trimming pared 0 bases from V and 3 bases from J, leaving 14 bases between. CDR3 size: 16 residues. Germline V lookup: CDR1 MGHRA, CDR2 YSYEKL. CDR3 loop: CASSQDGKGADTEAFF. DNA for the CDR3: TGCGCCAGCAGCCAAGATGGAAAGGGTGCGGACACTGAAGCTTTCTTT.

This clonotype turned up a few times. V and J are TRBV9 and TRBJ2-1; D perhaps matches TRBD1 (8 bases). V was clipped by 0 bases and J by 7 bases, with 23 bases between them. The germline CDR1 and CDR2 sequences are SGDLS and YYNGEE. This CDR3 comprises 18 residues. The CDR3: CASSVVSVLQGGQNEQFF. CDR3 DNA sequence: TGTGCCAGCAGCGTAGTTTCTGTTTTACAGGGGGGGCAGAATGAGCAGTTCTTC.

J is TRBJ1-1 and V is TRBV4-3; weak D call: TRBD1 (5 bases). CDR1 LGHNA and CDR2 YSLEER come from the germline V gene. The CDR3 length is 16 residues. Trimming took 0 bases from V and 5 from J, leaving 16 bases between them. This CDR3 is CASSQDGGGVRTEAFF. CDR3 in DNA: TGCGCCAGCAGCCAAGATGGGGGGGGGGTAAGGACTGAAGCTTTCTTT.

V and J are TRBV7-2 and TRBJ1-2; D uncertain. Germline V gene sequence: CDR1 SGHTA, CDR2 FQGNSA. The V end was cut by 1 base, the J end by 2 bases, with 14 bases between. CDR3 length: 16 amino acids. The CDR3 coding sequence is TGTGCCAGCAGCTTAGGAGGAGGAAACTCCAACTATGGCTACACCTTC. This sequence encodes CASSLGGGNSNYGYTF.

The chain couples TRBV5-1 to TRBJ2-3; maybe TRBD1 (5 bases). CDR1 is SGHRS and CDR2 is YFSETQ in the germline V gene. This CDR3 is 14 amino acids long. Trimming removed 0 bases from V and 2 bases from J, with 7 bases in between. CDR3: CASSLEQDTDTQYF. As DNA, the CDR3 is TGCGCCAGCAGCTTGGAACAGGACACAGATACGCAGTATTTT.

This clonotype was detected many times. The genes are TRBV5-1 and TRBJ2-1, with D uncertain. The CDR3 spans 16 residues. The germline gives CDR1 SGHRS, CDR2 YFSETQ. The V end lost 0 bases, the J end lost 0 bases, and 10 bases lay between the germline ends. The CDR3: CASSLGWDPSYNEQFF. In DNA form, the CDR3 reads TGCGCCAGCAGCTTGGGTTGGGATCCCTCCTACAATGAGCAGTTCTTC.

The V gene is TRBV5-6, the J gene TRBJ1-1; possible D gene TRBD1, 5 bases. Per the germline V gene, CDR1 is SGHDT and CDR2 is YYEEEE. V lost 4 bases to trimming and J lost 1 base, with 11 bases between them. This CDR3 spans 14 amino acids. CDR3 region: CASSPGHGNTEAFF. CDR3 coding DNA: TGTGCCAGCAGCCCTGGACACGGGAACACTGAAGCTTTCTTT.

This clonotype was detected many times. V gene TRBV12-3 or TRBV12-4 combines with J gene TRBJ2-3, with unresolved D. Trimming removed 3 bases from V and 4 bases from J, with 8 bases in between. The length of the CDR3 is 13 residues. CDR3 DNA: TGTGCCAGCAGTTTTCGTCCCGCAGATACGCAGTATTTT. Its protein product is CASSFRPADTQYF.

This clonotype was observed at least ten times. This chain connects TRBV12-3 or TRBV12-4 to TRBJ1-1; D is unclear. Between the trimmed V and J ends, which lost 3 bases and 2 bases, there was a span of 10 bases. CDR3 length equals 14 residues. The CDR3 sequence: CASSFSHVNTEAFF. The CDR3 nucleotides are TGTGCCAGCAGTTTTTCCCACGTTAACACTGAAGCTTTCTTT.

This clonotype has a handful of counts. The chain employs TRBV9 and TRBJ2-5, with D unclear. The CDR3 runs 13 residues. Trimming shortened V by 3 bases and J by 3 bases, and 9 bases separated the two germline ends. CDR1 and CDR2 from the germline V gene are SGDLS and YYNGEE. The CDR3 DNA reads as TGTGCCAGCAGCGCCGGTTCTAAAGAGACCCAGTACTTC. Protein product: CASSAGSKETQYF.

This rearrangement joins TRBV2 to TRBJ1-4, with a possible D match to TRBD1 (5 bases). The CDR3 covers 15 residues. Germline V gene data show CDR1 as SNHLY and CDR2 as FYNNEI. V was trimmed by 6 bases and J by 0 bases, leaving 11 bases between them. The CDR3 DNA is TGTGCCAGCAGCCGACAGATTGCAACTAATGAAAAACTGTTTTTT. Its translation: CASSRQIATNEKLFF.